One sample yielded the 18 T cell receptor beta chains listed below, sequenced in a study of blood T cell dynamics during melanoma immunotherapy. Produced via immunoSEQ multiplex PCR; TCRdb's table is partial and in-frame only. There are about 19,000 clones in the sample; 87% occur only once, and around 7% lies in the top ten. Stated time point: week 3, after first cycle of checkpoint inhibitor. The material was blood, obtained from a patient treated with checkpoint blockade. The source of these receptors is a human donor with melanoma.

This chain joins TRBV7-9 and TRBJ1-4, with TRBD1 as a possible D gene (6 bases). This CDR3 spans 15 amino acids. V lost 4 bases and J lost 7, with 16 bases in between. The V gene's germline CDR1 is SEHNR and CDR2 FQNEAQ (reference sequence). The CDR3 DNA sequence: TGTGCCAGCAGCTCTACGGGGGCGCTTAGTGAAAAACTGTTTTTT. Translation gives CASSSTGALSEKLFF.

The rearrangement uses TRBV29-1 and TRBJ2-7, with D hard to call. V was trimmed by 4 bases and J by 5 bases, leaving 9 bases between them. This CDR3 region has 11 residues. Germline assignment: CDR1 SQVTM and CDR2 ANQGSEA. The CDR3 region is CSVAIPDEQYF. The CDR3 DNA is TGCAGCGTTGCGATACCCGACGAGCAGTACTTC.

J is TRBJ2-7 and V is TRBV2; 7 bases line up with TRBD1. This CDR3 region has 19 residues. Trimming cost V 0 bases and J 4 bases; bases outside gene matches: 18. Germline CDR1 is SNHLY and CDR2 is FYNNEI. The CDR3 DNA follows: TGTGCCAGCAGTGAAGCCCCAGGAGCCAGGGGGATACATCTATACGAGCAGTACTTC. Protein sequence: CASSEAPGARGIHLYEQYF.

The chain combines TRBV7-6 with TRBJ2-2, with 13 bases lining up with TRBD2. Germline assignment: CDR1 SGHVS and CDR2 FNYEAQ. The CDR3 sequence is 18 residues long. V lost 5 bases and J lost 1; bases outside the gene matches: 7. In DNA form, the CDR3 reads TGTGCCAGCAGCCACTGGACTAGCGGGAGAGAGAACACCGGGGAGCTGTTTTTT. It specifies CASSHWTSGRENTGELFF.

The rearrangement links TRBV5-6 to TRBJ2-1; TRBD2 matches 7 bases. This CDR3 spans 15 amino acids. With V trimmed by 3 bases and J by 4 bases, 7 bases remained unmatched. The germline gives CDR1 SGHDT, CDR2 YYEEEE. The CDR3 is CASSSWTREYNEQFF. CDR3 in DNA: TGTGCCAGCAGCTCGTGGACTAGAGAATACAATGAGCAGTTCTTC.

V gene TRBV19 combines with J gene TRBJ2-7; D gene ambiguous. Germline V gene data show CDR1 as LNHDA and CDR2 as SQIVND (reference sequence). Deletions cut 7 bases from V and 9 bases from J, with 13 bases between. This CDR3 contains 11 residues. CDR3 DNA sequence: TGTGCCAGTAATAGTCTTACAAGGCAGTACTTC. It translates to CASNSLTRQYF.

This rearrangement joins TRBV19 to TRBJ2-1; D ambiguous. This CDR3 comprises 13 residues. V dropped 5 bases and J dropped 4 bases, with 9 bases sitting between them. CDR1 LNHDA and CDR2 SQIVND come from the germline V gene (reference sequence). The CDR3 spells CASSLSYYNEQFF. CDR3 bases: TGTGCCAGTAGTCTGTCCTATTACAATGAGCAGTTCTTC.

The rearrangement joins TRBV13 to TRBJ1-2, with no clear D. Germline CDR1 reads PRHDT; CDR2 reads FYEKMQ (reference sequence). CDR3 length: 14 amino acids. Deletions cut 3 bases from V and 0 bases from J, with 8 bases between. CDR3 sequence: CASSFGRANYGYTF. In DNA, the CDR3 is TGTGCCAGCAGCTTTGGGAGAGCTAACTATGGCTACACCTTC.

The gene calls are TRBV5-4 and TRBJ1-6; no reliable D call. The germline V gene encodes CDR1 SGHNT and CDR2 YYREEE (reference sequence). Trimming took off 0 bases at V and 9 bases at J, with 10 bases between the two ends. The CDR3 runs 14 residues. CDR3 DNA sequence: TGTGCCAGCAGCTTGGGGGCCCGGGGTTCACCCCTCCACTTT. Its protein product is CASSLGARGSPLHF.

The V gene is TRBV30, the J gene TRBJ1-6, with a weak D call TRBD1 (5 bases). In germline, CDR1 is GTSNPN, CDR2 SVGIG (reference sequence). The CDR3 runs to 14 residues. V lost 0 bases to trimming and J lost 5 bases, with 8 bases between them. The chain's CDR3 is CAWSVRGDNSPLHF. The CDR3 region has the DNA TGTGCCTGGAGTGTCCGGGGCGATAATTCACCCCTCCACTTT. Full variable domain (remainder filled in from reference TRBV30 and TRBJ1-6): SQTIHQWPATLVQPVGSPLSLECTVEGTSNPNLYWYRQAAGRGLQLLFYSVGIGQISSEVPQNLSASRPQDRQFILSSKKLLLSDSGFYLCAWSVRGDNSPLHFGNGTRLTVT.

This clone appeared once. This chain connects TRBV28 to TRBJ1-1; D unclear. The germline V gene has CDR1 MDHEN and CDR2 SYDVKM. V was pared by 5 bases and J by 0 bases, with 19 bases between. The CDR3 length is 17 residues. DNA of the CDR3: TGTGCCAGCAGTCTGGGTGTAGGGTCCCGGATGAACACTGAAGCTTTCTTT. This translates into CASSLGVGSRMNTEAFF.

CDR3 amino acids: CAAKRAGGTSYEQYF. As DNA, the CDR3 is TGTGCCGCTAAAAGGGCGGGAGGGACCTCCTACGAGCAGTACTTC. The rearrangement links TRBV28 to TRBJ2-7; the match to TRBD2 covers 9 bases. This CDR3 is built from 15 residues. V gave up 11 bases and J gave up 0 bases; unmatched junction bases: 11. The germline gives CDR1 MDHEN, CDR2 SYDVKM.

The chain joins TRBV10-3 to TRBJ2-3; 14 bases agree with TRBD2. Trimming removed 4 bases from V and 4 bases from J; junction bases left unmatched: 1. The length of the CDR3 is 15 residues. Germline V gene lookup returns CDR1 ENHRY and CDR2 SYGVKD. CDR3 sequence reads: CAISVGLAGADTQYF. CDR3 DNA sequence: TGTGCCATCAGTGTGGGACTAGCGGGAGCAGATACGCAGTATTTT.

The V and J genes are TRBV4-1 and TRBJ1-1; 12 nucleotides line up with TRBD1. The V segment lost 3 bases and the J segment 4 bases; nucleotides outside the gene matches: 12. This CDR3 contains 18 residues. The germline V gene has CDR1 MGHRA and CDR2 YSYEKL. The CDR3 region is CASSHEKGQGATTTEAFF. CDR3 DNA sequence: TGCGCCAGCAGCCACGAAAAGGGACAGGGGGCTACGACCACTGAAGCTTTCTTT.

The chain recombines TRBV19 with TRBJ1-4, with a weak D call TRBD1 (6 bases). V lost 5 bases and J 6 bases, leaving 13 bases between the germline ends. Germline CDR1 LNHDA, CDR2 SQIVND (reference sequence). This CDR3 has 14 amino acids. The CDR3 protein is CASSLRRTDEKLFF. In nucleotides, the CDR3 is TGTGCCAGTAGTCTCCGACGGACAGATGAAAAACTGTTTTTT.

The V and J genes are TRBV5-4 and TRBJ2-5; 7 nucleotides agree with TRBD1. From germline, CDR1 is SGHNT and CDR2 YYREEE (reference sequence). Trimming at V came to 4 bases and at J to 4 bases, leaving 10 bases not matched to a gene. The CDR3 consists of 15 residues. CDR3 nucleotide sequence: TGTGCCAGCAGCATACAGGGGAGAGATCGAGAGACCCAGTACTTC. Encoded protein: CASSIQGRDRETQYF.

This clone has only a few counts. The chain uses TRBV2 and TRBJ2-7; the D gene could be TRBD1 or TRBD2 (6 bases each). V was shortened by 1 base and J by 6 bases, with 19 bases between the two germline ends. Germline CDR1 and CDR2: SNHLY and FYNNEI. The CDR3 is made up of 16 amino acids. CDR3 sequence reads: CASSEVVGIGGGEQYF. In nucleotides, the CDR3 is TGTGCCAGCAGTGAAGTTGTCGGTATCGGGGGCGGCGAGCAGTACTTC.

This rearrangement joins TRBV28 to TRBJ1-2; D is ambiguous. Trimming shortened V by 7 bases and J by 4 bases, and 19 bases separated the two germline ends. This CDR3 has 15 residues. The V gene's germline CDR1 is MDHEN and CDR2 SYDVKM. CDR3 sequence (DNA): TGTGCCAGCACCTATAGGGCCCCGACCCCCTATGGCTACACCTTC. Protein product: CASTYRAPTPYGYTF.